A selection of T cell receptor beta chains follows, all from one sample in a study of response to subunit inactivated influenza vaccine. TCRdb called the RT-PCR reads again in MiXCR, with one record for every CDR3 protein. Of 500,000 to 550,000 distinct CDR3 sequences listed, less than 25% were seen once; the top ten hold approximately 2.9%. The sample was also linked to a second study, of T cells expressing NK-cell markers.

The material was CD4+ T cells sorted from PBMCs, obtained about 11 days after vaccination. The receptors come from a man aged 50 to 59 who received an inactivated influenza vaccine. CDR3s include the opening cysteine and the closing phenylalanine or tryptophan. D genes are given only for firm matches. A clone size is listed for some rows: how often the clone was seen (once, few, many), or a class if it is expanded.

cdr3_length: 13
v_call: TRBV18
j_call: TRBJ2-7
clone_size: many
d_call: .
cdr3_aa: CASSPGTTYEQYF
cdr3_nt: TGTGCCAGCAGCCCCGGGACGACCTACGAGCAGTACTTC

cdr3_length: 14
v_call: TRBV24-1
j_call: TRBJ2-5
clone_size: .
d_call: .
cdr3_aa: CATSALDRQETQYF
cdr3_nt: TGTGCCACCAGTGCCCTAGACAGACAAGAGACCCAGTACTTC

cdr3_length: 13
v_call: TRBV10-3
j_call: TRBJ1-5
clone_size: few
d_call: .
cdr3_aa: CAISGRIDQPQHF
cdr3_nt: TGTGCCATCAGTGGACGTATTGATCAGCCCCAGCATTTT

cdr3_length: 14
v_call: TRBV20-1
j_call: TRBJ1-5
clone_size: .
d_call: TRBD1
cdr3_aa: CSATRDRDWEPQHF
cdr3_nt: TGCAGTGCTACCCGGGACAGGGATTGGGAGCCCCAGCATTTT

cdr3_length: 16
v_call: TRBV12-3/TRBV12-4
j_call: TRBJ1-3
clone_size: .
d_call: .
cdr3_aa: CASSPDLYSSGNTIYF
cdr3_nt: TGTGCCAGCAGTCCCGACCTATACTCGTCCGGAAACACCATATATTTT

cdr3_length: 14
v_call: TRBV7-9
j_call: TRBJ1-2
clone_size: few
d_call: .
cdr3_aa: CASSPDLVLDGYTF
cdr3_nt: TGTGCCAGCAGCCCCGACCTCGTCTTAGATGGCTACACCTTC

cdr3_length: 11
v_call: TRBV29-1
j_call: TRBJ1-2
clone_size: few
d_call: .
cdr3_aa: CSVALDAGYTF
cdr3_nt: TGCAGCGTTGCTCTGGACGCGGGCTACACCTTC

cdr3_length: 13
v_call: TRBV12-3/TRBV12-4
j_call: TRBJ2-4
clone_size: .
d_call: .
cdr3_aa: CASSFQGSNIQYF
cdr3_nt: TGTGCCAGCAGTTTCCAGGGTTCAAACATTCAGTACTTC

cdr3_length: 17
v_call: TRBV4-2
j_call: TRBJ2-3
clone_size: few
d_call: TRBD2
cdr3_aa: CASSQSGAGGQTDTQYF
cdr3_nt: TGTGCCAGCAGCCAATCTGGGGCGGGGGGCCAGACAGATACGCAGTATTTT

cdr3_length: 14
v_call: TRBV20-1
j_call: TRBJ2-1
clone_size: few
d_call: TRBD2
cdr3_aa: CSAVVGGPRNEQFF
cdr3_nt: TGCAGTGCCGTAGTGGGAGGGCCGCGTAATGAGCAGTTCTTC

cdr3_length: 16
v_call: TRBV4-3
j_call: TRBJ2-3
clone_size: few
d_call: TRBD2
cdr3_aa: CASSQMASGSTDTQYF
cdr3_nt: TGCGCCAGCAGCCAAATGGCTAGCGGGAGCACAGATACGCAGTATTTT

cdr3_length: 17
v_call: TRBV7-8
j_call: TRBJ2-4
clone_size: few
d_call: TRBD1
cdr3_aa: CASSFFGQGLAKNIQYF
cdr3_nt: TGTGCCAGCAGCTTTTTTGGACAGGGACTAGCCAAAAACATTCAGTACTTC

cdr3_length: 16
v_call: TRBV12-3/TRBV12-4
j_call: TRBJ2-5
clone_size: few
d_call: .
cdr3_aa: CASNAFGGRAKETQYF
cdr3_nt: TGTGCCAGCAACGCATTCGGGGGTCGGGCCAAAGAGACCCAGTACTTC

cdr3_length: 15
v_call: TRBV6-5
j_call: TRBJ2-2
clone_size: .
d_call: TRBD2
cdr3_aa: CASSYRDGGAGELFF
cdr3_nt: TGTGCCAGCAGTTACCGGGACGGGGGGGCCGGGGAGCTGTTTTTT

cdr3_length: 14
v_call: TRBV29-1
j_call: TRBJ2-7
clone_size: few
d_call: .
cdr3_aa: CSVESARLPYEQYF
cdr3_nt: TGCAGCGTAGAATCGGCCAGACTTCCTTACGAGCAGTACTTC

cdr3_length: 11
v_call: TRBV6-1
j_call: TRBJ1-5
clone_size: few
d_call: .
cdr3_aa: CASSSTVTQHF
cdr3_nt: TGTGCCAGCAGTTCGACAGTGACCCAGCATTTT

cdr3_length: 15
v_call: TRBV20-1
j_call: TRBJ2-1
clone_size: many
d_call: TRBD2
cdr3_aa: CSAREGTIPYNEQFF
cdr3_nt: TGCAGTGCTAGAGAGGGGACTATACCCTACAATGAGCAGTTCTTC

cdr3_length: 14
v_call: TRBV7-2
j_call: TRBJ2-5
clone_size: .
d_call: .
cdr3_aa: CASSSRRGSETQYF
cdr3_nt: TGTGCCAGCAGCTCGAGGCGGGGTTCAGAGACCCAGTACTTC

cdr3_length: 11
v_call: TRBV29-1
j_call: TRBJ2-1
clone_size: .
d_call: .
cdr3_aa: CSVSTGRKQFF
cdr3_nt: TGCAGCGTTTCCACGGGACGGAAGCAGTTCTTC

cdr3_length: 12
v_call: TRBV30
j_call: TRBJ2-7
clone_size: .
d_call: .
cdr3_aa: CAWSAGSHEQYF
cdr3_nt: TGTGCCTGGAGTGCAGGGAGTCACGAGCAGTACTTC

cdr3_length: 15
v_call: TRBV18
j_call: TRBJ2-1
clone_size: .
d_call: TRBD1
cdr3_aa: CASSPQGQSYNEQFF
cdr3_nt: TGTGCCAGCTCACCACAGGGACAGTCCTACAATGAGCAGTTCTTC

cdr3_length: 15
v_call: TRBV4-3
j_call: TRBJ2-1
clone_size: .
d_call: .
cdr3_aa: CASSQAGAAYNEQFF
cdr3_nt: TGCGCCAGCAGCCAAGCGGGGGCCGCCTACAATGAGCAGTTCTTC

cdr3_length: 14
v_call: TRBV2
j_call: TRBJ2-1
clone_size: few
d_call: .
cdr3_aa: CASSALNSYNEQFF
cdr3_nt: TGTGCCAGCAGCGCCTTAAATTCCTACAATGAGCAGTTCTTC

cdr3_length: 15
v_call: TRBV29-1
j_call: TRBJ2-7
clone_size: .
d_call: TRBD2
cdr3_aa: CSVEDRGGGFHEQYF
cdr3_nt: TGCAGCGTTGAAGATCGGGGCGGGGGGTTCCACGAGCAGTACTTC

cdr3_length: 13
v_call: TRBV29-1
j_call: TRBJ1-1
clone_size: .
d_call: .
cdr3_aa: CSVENRWNTEAFF
cdr3_nt: TGCAGCGTTGAAAACAGGTGGAACACTGAAGCTTTCTTT

cdr3_length: 12
v_call: TRBV12-3/TRBV12-4
j_call: TRBJ1-4
clone_size: few
d_call: .
cdr3_aa: CASSPGRLKLFF
cdr3_nt: TGTGCCAGCAGCCCGGGACGGCTTAAACTGTTTTTT

cdr3_length: 15
v_call: TRBV20-1
j_call: TRBJ2-2
clone_size: .
d_call: TRBD2
cdr3_aa: CSARVGGVLTGELFF
cdr3_nt: TGCAGTGCTAGAGTCGGGGGGGTCCTCACCGGGGAGCTGTTTTTT

cdr3_length: 14
v_call: TRBV28
j_call: TRBJ1-3
clone_size: few
d_call: TRBD1
cdr3_aa: CASRQGISGNTIYF
cdr3_nt: TGTGCCAGCAGACAGGGGATCTCTGGAAACACCATATATTTT

cdr3_length: 18
v_call: TRBV9
j_call: TRBJ2-3
clone_size: few
d_call: TRBD2
cdr3_aa: CASSGSSGSYADTDTQYF
cdr3_nt: TGTGCCAGCAGCGGCTCTAGCGGGAGCTATGCGGACACAGATACGCAGTATTTT

cdr3_length: 18
v_call: TRBV6-5
j_call: TRBJ2-2
clone_size: .
d_call: .
cdr3_aa: CASSYSISGQGGTGELFF
cdr3_nt: TGTGCCAGCAGTTACTCGATAAGTGGGCAGGGAGGTACCGGGGAGCTGTTTTTT

cdr3_length: 17
v_call: TRBV12-3/TRBV12-4
j_call: TRBJ1-3
clone_size: few
d_call: .
cdr3_aa: CASRHPTGLGSGNTIYF
cdr3_nt: TGTGCCAGCAGACATCCCACAGGGTTGGGGTCTGGAAACACCATATATTTT

cdr3_length: 12
v_call: TRBV15
j_call: TRBJ2-3
clone_size: few
d_call: TRBD1
cdr3_aa: CATKGQADTQYF
cdr3_nt: TGTGCCACTAAGGGACAGGCAGATACGCAGTATTTT

cdr3_length: 12
v_call: TRBV4-3
j_call: TRBJ2-5
clone_size: .
d_call: .
cdr3_aa: CASSRVEETQYF
cdr3_nt: TGCGCCAGCAGCCGAGTCGAGGAGACCCAGTACTTC

cdr3_length: 14
v_call: TRBV20-1
j_call: TRBJ2-3
clone_size: few
d_call: .
cdr3_aa: CSVPRGGGTDTQYF
cdr3_nt: TGCAGTGTCCCACGCGGCGGAGGCACAGATACGCAGTATTTT

cdr3_length: 14
v_call: TRBV12-3/TRBV12-4
j_call: TRBJ2-5
clone_size: .
d_call: TRBD1
cdr3_aa: CASSSTDRAETQYF
cdr3_nt: TGTGCCAGCAGTTCAACTGACAGGGCAGAGACCCAGTACTTC